The 20 T cell receptor beta chains below were found in one sample sequenced in a study of T-cell reconstitution after alpha-beta-depleted transplantation in children. Researchers prepared the TCRbeta library using unique molecular identifiers, the study reports. Via MiXCR, TCRdb re-called the PCR reads, giving one row per CDR3 protein. The data hold some 43,000 distinct CDR3 sequences, with about 10% observed a single time. The sample in question was PBMCs, mostly from graft donor cells, obtained 60 days after TCRalphabeta/CD19-depleted stem cell transplant. The receptors come from a male patient under 10 years old who had a stem cell transplant for chronic granulomatous disease, so the T cells may come from the graft donor.

V and J are TRBV30 and TRBJ1-5, with TRBD1 as a possible D gene (5 bases). CDR1 and CDR2 (germline): GTSNPN, SVGIG (reference sequence). The CDR3 is made up of 13 amino acids. Trimming removed 2 bases from V and 6 bases from J, with 11 bases in between. CDR3 amino acids: CAWSSGMAQPQHF. CDR3 nucleotide sequence: TGTGCCTGGAGTTCAGGGATGGCTCAGCCCCAGCATTTT.

This clonotype was seen repeatedly, ten times or more. The J gene is TRBJ2-3, the V gene TRBV6-1; TRBD2 is a possible D gene (5 bases). The CDR3 has 13 residues. Germline V gene lookup returns CDR1 MNHNS and CDR2 SASEGT. Trimming shortened V by 6 bases and J by 3 bases, and 10 bases separated the two germline ends. CDR3 nucleotides: TGTGCCAGCAGACGGGATGCGACAGATACGCAGTATTTT. Its translation: CASRRDATDTQYF.

This clonotype was observed a handful of times. This rearrangement joins TRBV10-1 to TRBJ1-1, with TRBD1 matching over 8 bases. The V and J ends lost 0 bases and 5 bases, in that order; junction bases with no gene match: 8. Looked up from germline, CDR1 is WNHNN and CDR2 is SYGVQD (reference sequence). CDR3 length: 16 amino acids. Here the CDR3 DNA reads TGCGCCAGCAGTGAGTCTGGCACAGGGGGAAAAACTGAAGCTTTCTTT. It encodes CASSESGTGGKTEAFF.

The rearrangement joins TRBV3-1 to TRBJ2-1, with D possibly being TRBD1 or TRBD2 (5 bases each). CDR1 LGHDT and CDR2 YNNKEL come from the germline V gene (reference sequence). The CDR3 totals 17 residues. With 10 bases removed from V and 4 bases from J, the gap between germline ends came to 26 bases. The CDR3 DNA reads TGTGCCACCTGCCACAGAGTCCGAGGGACGGTTTACAATGAGCAGTTCTTC. Residues: CATCHRVRGTVYNEQFF.

In its sample, this clonotype was seen a few times. V is TRBV6-1 and J is TRBJ2-2; D might be TRBD1 (6 bases). The V end was cut by 6 bases, the J end by 5 bases, with 16 bases between. The CDR3 is 15 amino acids. Germline V lookup: CDR1 MNHNS, CDR2 SASEGT. The CDR3 reads CASRIQGVGTGELFF. The CDR3 coding sequence is TGTGCCAGCAGAATACAGGGTGTAGGGACCGGGGAGCTGTTTTTT.

This clonotype was observed at least ten times. The gene calls are TRBV27 and TRBJ2-7; D may be TRBD2 (6 bases). The germline V gene has CDR1 MNHEY and CDR2 SMNVEV (reference sequence). V was cut by 5 bases and J by 5 bases, with 16 bases left in between. The CDR3 runs 14 residues. This CDR3 is CASSPRGGVNEQYF. The CDR3 DNA sequence: TGTGCCAGCAGTCCTCGGGGCGGGGTGAACGAGCAGTACTTC.

This clonotype was seen many times. The rearrangement joins TRBV12-3 or TRBV12-4 to TRBJ1-5, with D possibly being TRBD1 (5 bases). This CDR3 has 13 residues. With 8 bases removed from V and 6 bases from J, the gap between germline ends came to 14 bases. The CDR3 region has the DNA TGTGCCAGCGGCAGGGTAATCGGTCAGCCCCAGCATTTT. It specifies CASGRVIGQPQHF.

The chain is built from TRBV21-1 and TRBJ2-5. TRBV21-1 counts as a pseudogene. The CDR3 spans 13 residues. CDR3 coding DNA: TGTGCCAGCAGCATCGACAACCAAGAGACCCAGTACTTC. Translated: CASSIDNQETQYF.

There are a few counts of this clonotype. The chain is built from TRBV7-2 and TRBJ2-7, with D possibly matching TRBD2 (7 bases). Trimming removed 4 bases from V and 5 bases from J, with 24 bases in between. Germline values: CDR1 SGHTA, CDR2 FQGNSA. This CDR3 has 17 residues. The CDR3 loop reads CASSSPYRGARLDEQYF. The CDR3 DNA reads TGTGCCAGCAGCTCCCCCTATCGGGGGGCGCGTCTGGACGAGCAGTACTTC.

The table lists this clonotype with many counts. The chain couples TRBV25-1 to TRBJ2-3; 10 positions agree with TRBD2. The CDR3 runs 15 residues. The germline CDR1 and CDR2 sequences are MGHDK and SYGVNS. The J segment lost 3 bases and the V segment lost 2 bases, leaving 2 bases of the junction unmatched. CDR3 residues: CASSESGRATDTQYF. The CDR3 coding sequence is TGTGCCAGCAGTGAAAGCGGGAGGGCGACAGATACGCAGTATTTT.

In this sample, this clonotype turned up many times. The chain carries TRBV4-1 and TRBJ2-7, with 8 bases that match TRBD1. CDR1 MGHRA and CDR2 YSYEKL come from the germline V gene. With 4 bases clipped from V and 5 bases from J, the junction kept 10 bases outside the gene matches. The CDR3 is made up of 15 amino acids. The CDR3 loop reads CASSPQDRDGDEQYF. In DNA form, the CDR3 reads TGCGCCAGCAGCCCCCAGGACAGGGATGGCGACGAGCAGTACTTC.

Many counts were recorded for this clonotype. The chain is built from TRBV2 and TRBJ2-1, with TRBD2 matching over 7 bases. Germline loops: CDR1 SNHLY, CDR2 FYNNEI. V lost 5 bases, J lost 4 bases, and 8 bases stayed unmatched. CDR3 length equals 15 residues. For the CDR3, the DNA is TGTGCCAGCAGTACCATGGCTAGCGGTTACAATGAGCAGTTCTTC. This codes for CASSTMASGYNEQFF.

This clonotype was counted ten times or more. CDR3 sequence (DNA): TGCGCCAGCAGCCTAAGGACAGGGGCTGAAGCTTTCTTT. Translating gives CASSLRTGAEAFF. The gene calls are TRBV5-1 and TRBJ1-1; 9 nucleotides line up with TRBD1. Germline values: CDR1 SGHRS, CDR2 YFSETQ. Unmatched junction bases numbered 4, after V lost 4 bases and J lost 6 bases. The CDR3 runs 13 residues.

This clonotype rates as large (0.1 to 1%). This chain joins TRBV3-1 and TRBJ1-5; perhaps TRBD1 as D (5 bases). CDR3 length equals 15 residues. V dropped 0 bases and J dropped 5 bases, with 11 bases sitting between them. CDR1 is LGHDT and CDR2 is YNNKEL in the germline V gene (reference sequence). The CDR3 DNA reads as TGTGCCAGCAGCCAAGATGGACACGACTATCAGCCCCAGCATTTT. This gives the protein CASSQDGHDYQPQHF.

The V gene is TRBV20-1, the J gene TRBJ1-3, with D perhaps TRBD1 (6 bases). V lost 0 bases and J lost 2, with 11 bases in between. The germline gives CDR1 DFQATT, CDR2 SNEGSKA (reference sequence). This CDR3 spans 15 amino acids. CDR3 nucleotides: TGCAGTGCTAGAGACATACAGGGAACTGGAAACACCATATATTTT. Amino acids: CSARDIQGTGNTIYF.

The rearrangement joins TRBV7-2 to TRBJ1-6, with 8 positions matching TRBD1. Germline V gene lookup returns CDR1 SGHTA and CDR2 FQGNSA. J was trimmed by 7 bases and V by 4 bases; bases with no gene match: 6. The CDR3 is made up of 15 amino acids. The CDR3 DNA reads as TGTGCCAGCAGCTCCACCGGGACAGGCAATTCACCCCTCCACTTT. It yields the protein CASSSTGTGNSPLHF.

This clonotype was counted ten times or more. This sequence joins TRBV27 and TRBJ2-7; the D is unclear. Germline-derived CDR1 and CDR2 are MNHEY and SMNVEV (reference sequence). Between the trimmed V and J ends, which lost 2 bases and 4 bases, there was a span of 12 bases. This CDR3 has 14 amino acids. The CDR3 reads CASSLGYKSYEQYF. The CDR3 coding sequence is TGTGCCAGCAGTTTAGGGTATAAGTCTTACGAGCAGTACTTC.

This clonotype was recorded at least ten times. J is TRBJ2-4 and V is TRBV20-1; D is possibly TRBD1 (6 bases). Per the germline V gene, CDR1 is DFQATT and CDR2 is SNEGSKA (reference sequence). The CDR3 is 14 residues long. The V end was cut by 2 bases, the J end by 3 bases, with 11 bases between. The CDR3 DNA is TGCAGTGCTAGACCAGGGGACCTCAAAAACATTCAGTACTTC. It encodes CSARPGDLKNIQYF.

J is TRBJ2-2 and V is TRBV14; D is ambiguous. In germline, CDR1 is SGHDN, CDR2 FVKESK. CDR3 length equals 17 residues. V lost 0 bases and J lost 5, with 16 bases in between. CDR3 amino acids: CASSQDWSSVVTGELFF. CDR3 bases: TGTGCCAGCAGCCAAGACTGGTCATCCGTGGTAACCGGGGAGCTGTTTTTT.

This clonotype was found many times. The V call is TRBV7-2, the J call TRBJ2-7; TRBD2 is a possible D gene (6 bases). The CDR3 is 15 amino acids. CDR1 is SGHTA, CDR2 FQGNSA, per germline. Trimming took 7 bases from V and 1 from J, leaving 17 bases between them. The chain's CDR3 is CASTRSGGVSYEQYF. DNA for the CDR3: TGTGCCAGCACCCGAAGTGGCGGGGTATCCTACGAGCAGTACTTC.